Listed below are T cell receptor beta chains from one sample, sequenced in a study of blood T cell dynamics during melanoma immunotherapy. TCRdb's copy holds only in-frame clones and misses some; the assay was immunoSEQ multiplex PCR. Of approximately 15,000 clones listed, about 94% are singletons. The source was blood, collected from a patient treated with checkpoint blockade. The receptor set was obtained from a human donor with melanoma. Both conserved end residues are part of each CDR3. The order of the fields is CDR3 DNA, CDR3 protein, V gene, clone size, J gene, D gene. A D gene is named only where the DNA matches it firmly. A row's size may be missing; if present it is once, few, many or a size class.

CDR3 DNA: TGTGCCAGCAATCTACAGGGGGGATTTGGTGAAGCTTTCTTT
CDR3 protein: CASNLQGGFGEAFF
V gene: TRBV28
clone size: .
J gene: TRBJ1-1
D gene: TRBD1

CDR3 DNA: TGTGCCAGCAGTTTGGGTCAGGAGGCGAACACCGGGGAGCTGTTTTTT
CDR3 protein: CASSLGQEANTGELFF
V gene: TRBV27
clone size: .
J gene: TRBJ2-2
D gene: .

CDR3 DNA: TGTGCCAGCAGTGAAGGGACAGGGGGCTTCACAGATACGCAGTATTTT
CDR3 protein: CASSEGTGGFTDTQYF
V gene: TRBV6-1
clone size: .
J gene: TRBJ2-3
D gene: TRBD1

CDR3 DNA: TGTGCCAGCAGCCCGACTGCCACCCCGGGTGGTGGCTACACCTTC
CDR3 protein: CASSPTATPGGGYTF
V gene: TRBV9
clone size: once
J gene: TRBJ1-2
D gene: .

CDR3 DNA: TGTGCCAGCAGCTCTGGGGGAGCCTACGAGCAGTACTTC
CDR3 protein: CASSSGGAYEQYF
V gene: TRBV11-3
clone size: .
J gene: TRBJ2-7
D gene: .

CDR3 DNA: TGTGCCAGCCAAACGGGGATAGCCTACGAGCAGTACTTC
CDR3 protein: CASQTGIAYEQYF
V gene: TRBV2
clone size: .
J gene: TRBJ2-7
D gene: .

CDR3 DNA: TGTGCCAGCAGCCATTCAGGGCCGAACACTGAAGCTTTCTTT
CDR3 protein: CASSHSGPNTEAFF
V gene: TRBV14
clone size: .
J gene: TRBJ1-1
D gene: .

CDR3 DNA: TGTGCCAGCAGTCAGACTAGCGGGAGCTCCGAGCAGTACTTC
CDR3 protein: CASSQTSGSSEQYF
V gene: TRBV7-8
clone size: .
J gene: TRBJ2-7
D gene: TRBD2

CDR3 DNA: TGTGCCAGCATGGACCCGCGGGCTCACACAGATACGCAGTATTTT
CDR3 protein: CASMDPRAHTDTQYF
V gene: TRBV2
clone size: .
J gene: TRBJ2-3
D gene: .

CDR3 DNA: TGTGCCAGCAGCCGGGACGGCCTGGGGGTAGAGACCCAGTACTTC
CDR3 protein: CASSRDGLGVETQYF
V gene: TRBV7-8
clone size: .
J gene: TRBJ2-5
D gene: .

CDR3 DNA: TGTGCCAGCAGGCCCCGAAACGCGGGGTCCTCAAGCACAGATACGCAGTATTTT
CDR3 protein: CASRPRNAGSSSTDTQYF
V gene: TRBV5-5
clone size: .
J gene: TRBJ2-3
D gene: .

CDR3 DNA: TGTGCCAGCAGCTCAACTACAGGGGCGGGGGAGACCCAGTACTTC
CDR3 protein: CASSSTTGAGETQYF
V gene: TRBV7-7
clone size: once
J gene: TRBJ2-5
D gene: .

CDR3 DNA: TGTGCCAGCAGTGAATCCAGGGGCGGGGAGCTGTTTTTT
CDR3 protein: CASSESRGGELFF
V gene: TRBV2
clone size: .
J gene: TRBJ2-2
D gene: .

CDR3 DNA: TGTGCCAGCAGTGAACGGAGCAGGGGGCATGATCAGCCCCAGCATTTT
CDR3 protein: CASSERSRGHDQPQHF
V gene: TRBV6-1
clone size: .
J gene: TRBJ1-5
D gene: TRBD1

CDR3 DNA: TGTGCCAGCGGAACGGGGGGGCTGGCCCACGAGCAGTACTTC
CDR3 protein: CASGTGGLAHEQYF
V gene: TRBV19
clone size: .
J gene: TRBJ2-7
D gene: TRBD2

CDR3 DNA: TGCGCCAGCAGCTTAGGAGGGGGACTCACAGATACGCAGTATTTT
CDR3 protein: CASSLGGGLTDTQYF
V gene: TRBV5-1
clone size: .
J gene: TRBJ2-3
D gene: .

CDR3 DNA: TGTGTCAGAAGCCGAGTACGCGTGCAGTACTTC
CDR3 protein: CVRSRVRVQYF
V gene: TRBV7-5
clone size: .
J gene: TRBJ2-7
D gene: .

CDR3 DNA: TGTGCCAGCAGGACCCCCGTCGGCACTGAAGCTTTCTTT
CDR3 protein: CASRTPVGTEAFF
V gene: TRBV11-2
clone size: few
J gene: TRBJ1-1
D gene: .

CDR3 DNA: TGTGCCAGCAGCTTTCCAGGGGACTCTGGAAACACCATATATTTT
CDR3 protein: CASSFPGDSGNTIYF
V gene: TRBV11-2
clone size: .
J gene: TRBJ1-3
D gene: .

CDR3 DNA: TGTGCCAGCAGTTACTCGATACAGAACACCGGGGAGCTGTTTTTT
CDR3 protein: CASSYSIQNTGELFF
V gene: TRBV6-5
clone size: once
J gene: TRBJ2-2
D gene: .

CDR3 DNA: TGCGCCAGCAGCGCCCTGGGTGGCGGGGAGACCCAGTACTTC
CDR3 protein: CASSALGGGETQYF
V gene: TRBV5-1
clone size: once
J gene: TRBJ2-5
D gene: .

CDR3 DNA: TGCGCCAGCAGCTCGACAGCCACTAATGAAAAACTGTTTTTT
CDR3 protein: CASSSTATNEKLFF
V gene: TRBV5-1
clone size: .
J gene: TRBJ1-4
D gene: .

CDR3 DNA: TGTGCCAGCAGTCACTCAGGGGACACTGAAGCTTTCTTT
CDR3 protein: CASSHSGDTEAFF
V gene: TRBV6-4
clone size: .
J gene: TRBJ1-1
D gene: .

CDR3 DNA: TGTGCCAGCAGTTTATCCAGGGTCCTATATGGAAACACCATATATTTT
CDR3 protein: CASSLSRVLYGNTIYF
V gene: TRBV6-5
clone size: .
J gene: TRBJ1-3
D gene: .

CDR3 DNA: TGTGCCAGCAGTTTATCCCCAGGGAGCTCCTACGAGCAGTACTTC
CDR3 protein: CASSLSPGSSYEQYF
V gene: TRBV27
clone size: .
J gene: TRBJ2-7
D gene: .